The 30 T cell receptor beta chains given below trace back to one sample, sequenced in a study of blood T cells in healthy people across ages. It was with a sample-barcoded 5' primer and a J-beta primer mix that a second PCR of roughly 6 to 12 cycles was run. TCRdb re-called the 5' RACE reads through MiXCR, storing one row per CDR3 protein. The sample contains more than 800,000 distinct CDR3 sequences, 45% of which appear only once. Sequencing input: blood. The receptors originated from a woman aged 55-69 years in good health.

This clonotype came up once. The chain couples TRBV15 to TRBJ2-5; TRBD1 matches at 8 bases. Trimming removed 0 bases from V and 4 bases from J; junction bases left unmatched: 10. The CDR3 covers 17 residues. Germline CDR1 reads LNHNV; CDR2 reads YYDKDF (reference sequence). Here the CDR3 DNA reads TGTGCCACCAGCAGAGATTACGGTGGCAGGGGGCCAGAGACCCAGTACTTC. This sequence encodes CATSRDYGGRGPETQYF.

This clonotype came up many times. The chain combines TRBV10-2 with TRBJ2-2, with D possibly matching TRBD1 (5 bases). The CDR3 contains 14 residues. V was clipped by 5 bases and J by 3 bases, with 10 bases between them. Germline CDR1 WSHSY, CDR2 SAAADI. CDR3 loop: CASSPGLDTGELFF. CDR3 coding DNA: TGCGCCAGCAGTCCAGGGTTGGACACCGGGGAGCTGTTTTTT.

The V gene is TRBV20-1, the J gene TRBJ2-3, with D perhaps given as TRBD1 or TRBD2 (6 bases each). Germline CDR1 and CDR2: DFQATT and SNEGSKA (reference sequence). The CDR3 runs 14 residues. V lost 3 bases and J lost 2, with 12 bases in between. This CDR3 reads CSARGGGTTDTQYF. The CDR3 coding sequence is TGCAGTGCTAGGGGGGGCGGGACCACAGATACGCAGTATTTT.

The chain couples TRBV20-1 to TRBJ2-3, with unresolved D. CDR3 length equals 14 residues. The V and J ends lost 0 bases and 4 bases respectively, with 11 bases between them. The germline V gene has CDR1 DFQATT and CDR2 SNEGSKA (reference sequence). The CDR3 here is CSAREGGGADTQYF. The DNA for the CDR3 is TGCAGTGCTAGAGAGGGCGGTGGAGCAGATACGCAGTATTTT.

This clonotype was seen a single time. The V gene is TRBV9, the J gene TRBJ2-1, with TRBD1 matching over 9 bases. This CDR3 is 16 amino acids long. Per germline, CDR1 SGDLS and CDR2 YYNGEE. The J segment lost 8 bases and the V segment lost 0 bases, leaving 9 bases of the junction unmatched. The CDR3 loop is CASSVASTGGPHEQFF. CDR3 bases: TGTGCCAGCAGCGTAGCTTCTACAGGGGGCCCACATGAGCAGTTCTTC.

The V and J genes are TRBV2 and TRBJ2-5, with D perhaps matching TRBD2 (6 bases). V lost 3 bases to trimming and J lost 4 bases, with 15 bases between them. This CDR3 has 15 residues. Germline V lookup: CDR1 SNHLY, CDR2 FYNNEI. The CDR3 DNA sequence: TGTGCCAGCAGTGAGCTCGGGGGATCAAGAGAGACCCAGTACTTC. Translated, it gives CASSELGGSRETQYF.

This chain uses TRBV5-1 with TRBJ2-5; 7 bases map to TRBD2. The J call could be wrong; TRBJ2-7 is a better fit for the DNA end. The CDR3 loop spans 13 amino acids. Germline lookup yields CDR1 SGHRS and CDR2 YFSETQ. CDR3 sequence reads: CASTGGSEYEQYF. As DNA, the CDR3 is TGCGCCAGCACGGGCGGGAGTGAATACGAGCAGTACTTC.

In its sample, this clonotype was seen a few times. A much larger clone lies one base from this, so it may be a read error. DNA of the CDR3: TGCGCCAGCCCACTAGCGGGAGGGAACAATGAGCAGTTCTTC. It is translated as CASPLAGGNNEQFF. The chain joins TRBV5-1 to TRBJ2-1, with 13 bases aligning to TRBD2. V lost 7 bases, J lost 5 bases, and 3 bases stayed unmatched. Germline CDR1 and CDR2: SGHRS and YFSETQ. CDR3 length equals 14 residues.

The chain carries TRBV6-5 and TRBJ1-4; D call uncertain. Germline V lookup: CDR1 MNHEY, CDR2 SVGAGI. CDR3 length equals 13 residues. Trimming took 0 bases from V and 7 from J, leaving 6 bases between them. CDR3 residues: CASSYSPFEKLFF. Here the CDR3 DNA reads TGTGCCAGCAGTTACTCCCCCTTTGAAAAACTGTTTTTT.

The chain recombines TRBV3-1 with TRBJ1-2, with D tentatively TRBD1 (5 bases). V dropped 3 bases and J dropped 4 bases, with 15 bases sitting between them. Germline V gene data show CDR1 as LGHDT and CDR2 as YNNKEL (reference sequence). The CDR3 loop spans 15 amino acids. CDR3 sequence (DNA): TGTGCCAGCAGCCATCTCGGACAAGCCCTCTATGGCTACACCTTC. Translated, it gives CASSHLGQALYGYTF. Looking up the rest from reference TRBV3-1 and TRBJ1-2 gives the full variable domain: DTAVSQTPKYLVTQMGNDKSIKCEQNLGHDTMYWYKQDSKKFLKIMFSYNNKELIINETVPNRFSPKSPDKAHLNLHINSLELGDSAVYFCASSHLGQALYGYTFGSGTRLTVV.

The chain has TRBV9 and TRBJ1-2, with D perhaps TRBD1 (6 bases). V dropped 3 bases and J dropped 2 bases, with 11 bases sitting between them. This CDR3 spans 14 amino acids. Germline V gives CDR1 SGDLS, CDR2 YYNGEE. Here the CDR3 DNA reads TGTGCCAGCAGCGCGGAGGGGGGAAACTATGGCTACACCTTC. As protein: CASSAEGGNYGYTF.

CDR3 in DNA: TGCAGTGCTTCCGGGACAGCGCCTACCTACGAGCAGTACTTC. This sequence encodes CSASGTAPTYEQYF. J is TRBJ2-7 and V is TRBV20-1, with 7 bases that match TRBD1. Germline values: CDR1 DFQATT, CDR2 SNEGSKA (reference sequence). V was clipped by 5 bases and J by 2 bases; unmatched bases: 9. The CDR3 contains 14 residues.

This clonotype was seen a few times. V usage is TRBV7-9 and J usage is TRBJ2-3, with 14 positions matching TRBD2. The trim removed 6 bases at V and 6 bases at J, leaving 20 bases unmatched. The V gene's germline CDR1 is SEHNR and CDR2 FQNEAQ (reference sequence). The CDR3 extends over 20 amino acids. CDR3 bases: TGTGCCAGCAGTCGGCGACTAGCGGGAGGGACCATCGAATGGGGGGATACGCAGTATTTT. Protein: CASSRRLAGGTIEWGDTQYF.

This clonotype was counted at least ten times. The rearrangement links TRBV29-1 to TRBJ2-5; D gene unclear. Germline assignment: CDR1 SQVTM and CDR2 ANQGSEA. CDR3 size: 11 residues. V was pared by 4 bases and J by 5 bases, with 8 bases between. In nucleotides, the CDR3 is TGCAGCGTTGTAGGGTCGGAGACCCAGTACTTC. It codes for CSVVGSETQYF.

There are many counts of this clonotype. CDR3 residues: CSVEVPDRVAYNEQFF. CDR3 DNA: TGCAGCGTTGAAGTCCCGGACAGGGTAGCCTACAATGAGCAGTTCTTC. The chain recombines TRBV29-1 with TRBJ2-1, with TRBD1 matching over 8 bases. CDR3 size: 16 residues. The V and J ends lost 1 base and 2 bases, in that order; junction bases with no gene match: 7. The germline CDR1 and CDR2 sequences are SQVTM and ANQGSEA.

The sample holds many counts of this clonotype. The V gene is TRBV15, the J gene TRBJ2-5; D uncertain. This CDR3 is 13 amino acids long. The germline V and J ends were trimmed by 0 bases and 3 bases, with 5 bases remaining between them. CDR1 LNHNV and CDR2 YYDKDF come from the germline V gene (reference sequence). Here the CDR3 reads CATSRDRKETQYF. DNA for the CDR3: TGTGCCACCAGCAGAGATAGAAAAGAGACCCAGTACTTC.

The gene calls are TRBV27 and TRBJ2-5; TRBD2 is a possible D gene (6 bases). Trimming shortened V by 8 bases and J by 4 bases, and 17 bases separated the two germline ends. CDR1 and CDR2 from the germline V gene are MNHEY and SMNVEV (reference sequence). The CDR3 has 14 amino acids. CDR3 in amino acids: CASGGTETGETQYF. CDR3 bases: TGTGCCAGCGGAGGGACCGAAACGGGAGAGACCCAGTACTTC.

V is TRBV4-2 and J is TRBJ2-7, with a possible D match to TRBD2 (5 bases). Trimming stripped 3 bases from V and 5 bases from J, with 11 bases between. Germline V CDR1 and CDR2: LGHNA, YNFKEQ. The CDR3 covers 13 residues. CDR3 nucleotides: TGTGCCAGCAGCCAGGTAGCGTCCCACGAGCAGTACTTC. Protein sequence: CASSQVASHEQYF.

This clonotype was counted between two and nine times. V usage is TRBV3-1 and J usage is TRBJ1-6; D unresolved. The CDR3 has 12 residues. Trimming removed 3 bases at V and 8 bases at J, with 5 bases between. CDR1 is LGHDT, CDR2 YNNKEL, per germline (reference sequence). CDR3 bases: TGTGCCAGCAGCCATGCCGATTCACCCCTCCACTTT. Residues: CASSHADSPLHF.

A remark on this clonotype: Germline and junction disagree at one end, which may indicate a read error. This chain joins TRBV12-3 or TRBV12-4 and TRBJ2-7; no clear D gene. The CDR3 contains 15 residues. The CDR3 coding sequence is TGTGCCGGCAGTTTAGCCCTTGGCAAGCCCTACGAGCAGTACTTC. Its translation is CAGSLALGKPYEQYF.

This clonotype was observed a few times. The chain is built from TRBV6-2 or TRBV6-3 and TRBJ1-6; possible D gene TRBD1, 6 bases. Looked up from germline, CDR1 is MNHEY and CDR2 is SVGEGT. Trimming shortened V by 6 bases and J by 10 bases, and 13 bases separated the two germline ends. The CDR3 loop spans 13 amino acids. The CDR3 loop is CASRGKGHSPLHF. CDR3 in DNA: TGTGCCAGCAGGGGCAAGGGACACTCACCCCTCCACTTT.

J is TRBJ1-5 and V is TRBV4-1; D unclear. From germline, CDR1 is MGHRA and CDR2 YSYEKL. Trimming cost V 0 bases and J 0 bases, with 9 bases left between them. CDR3 length: 16 residues. CDR3 protein: CASSQDLFRSNQPQHF. CDR3 nucleotides: TGCGCCAGCAGCCAAGATCTGTTCCGTAGCAATCAGCCCCAGCATTTT.

Only one count was recorded for this clonotype. CDR3 sequence: CASSLGTGPRNTEAFF. The CDR3 DNA reads TGTGCCAGCAGCCTTGGCACAGGCCCCCGGAACACTGAAGCTTTCTTT. The gene calls are TRBV5-6 and TRBJ1-1; D is possibly TRBD1 (5 bases). V shed 4 bases and J shed 1 base, with 17 bases lying between them. This CDR3 contains 16 residues. Germline loops: CDR1 SGHDT, CDR2 YYEEEE.

The chain combines TRBV5-1 with TRBJ2-1, with TRBD2 identical over 11 bases. Germline V gene lookup returns CDR1 SGHRS and CDR2 YFSETQ. CDR3 length: 17 residues. V lost 1 base to trimming and J lost 4 bases; unmatched junction nucleotides: 7. DNA for the CDR3: TGCGCCAGCAGCTTGAGTGGTAGCGGGAGGGAATACAATGAGCAGTTCTTC. Translation: CASSLSGSGREYNEQFF. Drawing the rest from reference TRBV5-1 and TRBJ2-1, the complete variable domain is KAGVTQTPRYLIKTRGQQVTLSCSPISGHRSVSWYQQTPGQGLQFLFEYFSETQRNKGNFPGRFSGRQFSNSRSEMNVSTLELGDSALYLCASSLSGSGREYNEQFFGPGTRLTVL.

This clonotype was counted only a few times. The gene calls are TRBV9 and TRBJ1-1; D uncertain. The CDR3 covers 16 residues. CDR1 is SGDLS, CDR2 YYNGEE, per germline. Trimming pared 4 bases from V and 1 base from J, leaving 17 bases between. The CDR3 reads CASSRTSKLRNTEAFF. CDR3 DNA: TGTGCCAGCAGCCGGACCTCCAAACTTAGGAACACTGAAGCTTTCTTT.

The chain joins TRBV28 to TRBJ1-4, with 10 bases aligning to TRBD1. J gave up 12 bases and V 6 bases, and 7 bases lay outside the gene matches. The CDR3 length is 13 residues. The germline V gene has CDR1 MDHEN and CDR2 SYDVKM. CDR3 protein: CASSLGDRGELFF. Here the CDR3 DNA reads TGTGCCAGCAGCTTGGGGGACAGGGGAGAACTGTTTTTT.

CDR3 sequence: CASRPLAASSYEQYF. CDR3 coding DNA: TGTGCCAGCAGACCACTAGCCGCTAGCTCCTACGAGCAGTACTTC. The V call is TRBV2, the J call TRBJ2-7; a possible D gene is TRBD2 (6 bases). The V gene's germline CDR1 is SNHLY and CDR2 FYNNEI. The CDR3 consists of 15 residues. The germline V and J ends were trimmed by 6 bases and 0 bases, with 15 bases remaining between them. The full variable domain, in which reference TRBV2 and TRBJ2-7 provide the parts outside the CDR3, is EPEVTQTPSHQVTQMGQEVILRCVPISNHLYFYWYRQILGQKVEFLVSFYNNEISEKSEIFDDQFSVERPDGSNFTLKIRSTKLEDSAMYFCASRPLAASSYEQYFGPGTRLTVT.

The V call is TRBV7-2, the J call TRBJ2-1; perhaps TRBD1 as D (6 bases). V dropped 5 bases and J dropped 4 bases, with 18 bases sitting between them. The CDR3 sequence is 16 residues long. Germline loops: CDR1 SGHTA, CDR2 FQGNSA. Written as DNA, the CDR3 is TGTGCCAGCAGCCAGTGGGCCAGAAGGGGGTACAATGAGCAGTTCTTC. It specifies CASSQWARRGYNEQFF.

V gene TRBV29-1 combines with J gene TRBJ2-1, with D perhaps TRBD1 or TRBD2 (5 bases each). The germline V gene has CDR1 SQVTM and CDR2 ANQGSEA. The CDR3 loop spans 16 amino acids. Trimming stripped 5 bases from V and 3 bases from J, with 20 bases between. CDR3 amino acids: CSVIPPGTAVYNEQFF. CDR3 nucleotide sequence: TGCAGCGTTATTCCTCCCGGGACGGCCGTCTACAATGAGCAGTTCTTC.

This sequence joins TRBV7-8 and TRBJ2-5; D may be TRBD1 (5 bases). In germline, CDR1 is SGHVS, CDR2 FQNEAQ. V lost 4 bases and J lost 5, with 23 bases in between. CDR3 length equals 17 residues. In DNA, the CDR3 is TGTGCCAGCAGCTCCTCGGAATGGACACCCACATCGGAGACCCAGTACTTC. Its translation is CASSSSEWTPTSETQYF. The full variable domain, with the rest looked up from reference TRBV7-8 and TRBJ2-5, is GAGVSQSPRYKVAKRGQDVALRCDPISGHVSLFWYQQALGQGPEFLTYFQNEAQLDKSGLPSDRFFAERPEGSVSTLKIQRTQQEDSAVYLCASSSSEWTPTSETQYFGPGTRLLVL.